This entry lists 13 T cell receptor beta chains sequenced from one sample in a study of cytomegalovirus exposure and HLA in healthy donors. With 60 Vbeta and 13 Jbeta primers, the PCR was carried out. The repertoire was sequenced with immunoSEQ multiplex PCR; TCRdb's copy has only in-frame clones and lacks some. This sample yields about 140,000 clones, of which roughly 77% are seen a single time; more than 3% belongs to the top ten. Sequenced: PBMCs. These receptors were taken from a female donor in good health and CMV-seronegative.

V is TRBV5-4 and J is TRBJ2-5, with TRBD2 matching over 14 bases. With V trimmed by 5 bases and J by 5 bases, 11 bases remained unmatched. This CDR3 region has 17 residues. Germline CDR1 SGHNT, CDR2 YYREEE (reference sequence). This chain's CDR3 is CASSTGTSGSWGETQYF. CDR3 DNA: TGTGCCAGCAGTACCGGGACTAGCGGGAGCTGGGGGGAGACCCAGTACTTC.

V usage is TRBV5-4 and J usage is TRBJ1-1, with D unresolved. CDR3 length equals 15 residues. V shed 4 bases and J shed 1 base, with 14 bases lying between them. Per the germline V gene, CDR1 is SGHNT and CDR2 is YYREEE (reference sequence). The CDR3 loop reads CASSPRAGENTEAFF. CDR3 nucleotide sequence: TGTGCCAGCAGCCCCCGTGCGGGAGAGAACACTGAAGCTTTCTTT.

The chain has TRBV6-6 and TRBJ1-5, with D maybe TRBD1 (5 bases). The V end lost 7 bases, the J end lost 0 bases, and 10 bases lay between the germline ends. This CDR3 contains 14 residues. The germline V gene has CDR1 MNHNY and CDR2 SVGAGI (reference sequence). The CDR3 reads CASIDSSSNQPQHF. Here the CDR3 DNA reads TGTGCCAGCATTGACAGTTCTAGCAATCAGCCCCAGCATTTT.

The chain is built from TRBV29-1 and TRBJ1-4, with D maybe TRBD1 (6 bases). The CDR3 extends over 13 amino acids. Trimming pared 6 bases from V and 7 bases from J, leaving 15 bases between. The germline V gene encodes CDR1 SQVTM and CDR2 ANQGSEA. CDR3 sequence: CSVGGTPGEKLFF. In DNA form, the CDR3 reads TGCAGCGTCGGGGGGACACCCGGTGAAAAACTGTTTTTT.

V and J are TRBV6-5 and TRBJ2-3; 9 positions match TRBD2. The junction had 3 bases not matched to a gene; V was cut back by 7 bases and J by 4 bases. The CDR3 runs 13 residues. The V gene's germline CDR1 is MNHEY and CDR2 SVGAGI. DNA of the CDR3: TGTGCCAGCACGCGGGGGGGACCAGATACGCAGTATTTT. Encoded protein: CASTRGGPDTQYF.

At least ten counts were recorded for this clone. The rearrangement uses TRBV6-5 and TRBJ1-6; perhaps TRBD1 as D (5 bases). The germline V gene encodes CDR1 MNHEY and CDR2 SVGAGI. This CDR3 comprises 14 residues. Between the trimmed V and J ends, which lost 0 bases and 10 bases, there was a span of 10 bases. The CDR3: CASSYSGVWSPLHF. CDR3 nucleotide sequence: TGTGCCAGCAGTTACTCAGGGGTTTGGTCACCCCTCCACTTT.

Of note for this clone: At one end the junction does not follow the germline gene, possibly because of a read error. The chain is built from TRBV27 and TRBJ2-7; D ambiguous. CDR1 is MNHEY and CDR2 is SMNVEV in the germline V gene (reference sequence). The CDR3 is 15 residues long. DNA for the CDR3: TGTGCCAGCAGTTTAAAACCCCCCCAAGCCTACGAGCGGTACTTC. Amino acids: CASSLKPPQAYERYF.

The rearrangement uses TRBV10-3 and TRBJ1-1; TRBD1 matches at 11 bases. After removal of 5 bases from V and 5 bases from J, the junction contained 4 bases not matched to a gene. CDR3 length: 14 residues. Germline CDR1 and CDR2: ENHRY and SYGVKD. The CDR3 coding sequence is TGTGCCATCAGTCGGGACAGGGGGGGAACTGAAGCTTTCTTT. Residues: CAISRDRGGTEAFF.

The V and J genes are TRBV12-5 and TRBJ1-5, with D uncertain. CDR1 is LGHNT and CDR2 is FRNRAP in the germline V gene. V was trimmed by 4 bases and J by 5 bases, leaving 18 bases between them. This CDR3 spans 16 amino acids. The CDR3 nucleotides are TGTGCTAGTGGTTCCCCGGTTTCTGGGAGGGATCAGCCCCAGCATTTT. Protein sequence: CASGSPVSGRDQPQHF.

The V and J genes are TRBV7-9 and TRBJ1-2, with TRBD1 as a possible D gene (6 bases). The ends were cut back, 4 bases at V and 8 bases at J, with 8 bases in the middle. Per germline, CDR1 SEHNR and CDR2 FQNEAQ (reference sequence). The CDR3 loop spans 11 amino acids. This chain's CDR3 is CASSSGVGYTF. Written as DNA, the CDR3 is TGTGCCAGCAGCTCAGGGGTGGGCTACACCTTC.

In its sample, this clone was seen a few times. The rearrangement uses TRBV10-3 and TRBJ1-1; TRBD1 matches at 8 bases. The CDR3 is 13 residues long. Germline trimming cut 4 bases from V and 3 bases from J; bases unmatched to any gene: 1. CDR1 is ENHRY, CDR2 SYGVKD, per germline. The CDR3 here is CAISGTGHTEAFF. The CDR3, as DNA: TGTGCCATCAGTGGGACAGGGCACACTGAAGCTTTCTTT.

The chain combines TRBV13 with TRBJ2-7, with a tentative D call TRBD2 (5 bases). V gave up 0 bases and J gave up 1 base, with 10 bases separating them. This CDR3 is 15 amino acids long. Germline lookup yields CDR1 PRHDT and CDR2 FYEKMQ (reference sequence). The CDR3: CASSLGRLRSYEQYF. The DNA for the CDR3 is TGTGCCAGCAGCTTAGGGAGACTAAGGTCCTACGAGCAGTACTTC.

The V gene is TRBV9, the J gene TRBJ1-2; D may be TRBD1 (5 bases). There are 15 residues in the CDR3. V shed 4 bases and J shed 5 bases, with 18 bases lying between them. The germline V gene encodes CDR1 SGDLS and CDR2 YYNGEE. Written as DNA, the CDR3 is TGTGCCAGCAGCCCTCAAAAGACAGTGCCGTATGGCTACACCTTC. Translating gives CASSPQKTVPYGYTF.